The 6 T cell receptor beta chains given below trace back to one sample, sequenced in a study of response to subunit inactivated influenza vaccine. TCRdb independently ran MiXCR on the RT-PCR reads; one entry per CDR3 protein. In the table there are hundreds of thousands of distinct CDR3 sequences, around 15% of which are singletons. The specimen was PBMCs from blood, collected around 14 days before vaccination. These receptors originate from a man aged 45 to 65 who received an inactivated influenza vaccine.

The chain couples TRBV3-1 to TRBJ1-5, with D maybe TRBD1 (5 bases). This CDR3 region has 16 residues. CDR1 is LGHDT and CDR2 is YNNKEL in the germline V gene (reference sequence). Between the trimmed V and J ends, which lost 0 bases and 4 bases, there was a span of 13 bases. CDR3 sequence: CASSQDRGGGNQPQHF. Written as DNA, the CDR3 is TGTGCCAGCAGCCAAGATCGCGGGGGAGGGAATCAGCCCCAGCATTTT.

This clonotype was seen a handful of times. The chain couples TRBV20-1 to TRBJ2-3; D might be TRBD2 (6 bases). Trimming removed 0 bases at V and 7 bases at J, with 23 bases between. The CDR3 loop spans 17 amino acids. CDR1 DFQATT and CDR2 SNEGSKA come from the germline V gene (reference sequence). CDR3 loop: CSARDRRGGIPPYTQYF. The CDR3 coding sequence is TGCAGTGCTAGAGATCGACGGGGCGGGATTCCTCCCTATACGCAGTATTTT.

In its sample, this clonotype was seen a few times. CDR3 nucleotide sequence: TGTGCCAGCAGCGTAGTCGCAGGGGCTGATTATGGCTACACCTTC. This codes for CASSVVAGADYGYTF. This chain links TRBV9 with TRBJ1-2, with D perhaps TRBD1 (6 bases). Germline V CDR1 and CDR2: SGDLS, YYNGEE. The CDR3 totals 15 residues. Trimming shortened V by 0 bases and J by 5 bases, and 14 bases separated the two germline ends.

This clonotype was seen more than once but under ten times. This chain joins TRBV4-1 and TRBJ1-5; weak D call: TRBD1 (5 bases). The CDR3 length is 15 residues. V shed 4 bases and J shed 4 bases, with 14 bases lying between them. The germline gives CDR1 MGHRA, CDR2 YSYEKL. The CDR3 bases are TGCGCCAGCAGCCCGACCCGGCAGGGTAATCAGCCCCAGCATTTT. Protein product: CASSPTRQGNQPQHF.

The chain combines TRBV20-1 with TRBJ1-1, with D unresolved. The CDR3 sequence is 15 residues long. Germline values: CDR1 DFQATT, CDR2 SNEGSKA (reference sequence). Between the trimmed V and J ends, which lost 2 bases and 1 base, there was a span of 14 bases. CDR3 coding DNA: TGCAGTGCTAGACCGGCAGAGGAGGGGAACACTGAAGCTTTCTTT. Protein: CSARPAEEGNTEAFF.

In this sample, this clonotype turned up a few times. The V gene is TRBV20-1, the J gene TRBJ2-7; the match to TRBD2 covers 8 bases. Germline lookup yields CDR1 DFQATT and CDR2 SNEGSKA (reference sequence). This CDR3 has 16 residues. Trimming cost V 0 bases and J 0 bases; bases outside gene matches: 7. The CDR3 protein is CSARDLRGALSYEQYF. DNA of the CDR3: TGCAGTGCTAGAGATTTGCGGGGGGCGCTCTCCTACGAGCAGTACTTC.